The present T cell receptor (beta chain) was sequenced within a study of metastatic and nonmetastatic thyroid tumors. On the study more broadly: It was across blood and tumor or nodule tissue from malignant and benign thyroid patients that repertoires were compared.

Methods used by the authors: CDR3 was compared across clinicopathological groups, and the resulting differences were used to build a distant-metastasis classifier for papillary thyroid cancer. Using MiXCR, TCRdb re-called clones from the PCR reads. The V and J calls were not made by the authors but by TCRdb's processing. The sample lists about 21,000 clones; over 25% were seen once. Among the patients, none had received any treatment before thyroid surgery. The study, taken as a whole, reports: It was reported that TCR beta diversity was significantly higher in malignant thyroid tumors than benign nodules, in blood and tumor.

This clone is termed medium-sized. Its antigen is not identified. The V gene's germline CDR1 is SGHRS and CDR2 YFSETQ. The CDR3 runs to 13 residues. Trimming shortened V by 0 bases and J by 4 bases, and 8 bases separated the two germline ends. Sequenced material: tumor tissue. This receptor was identified in a male donor with papillary thyroid cancer or a benign thyroid nodule (not recorded which). Some clones in this sample may be carry-over from other donors' samples. J is TRBJ2-7 and V is TRBV5-1; D is uncertain. This chain's CDR3 is CASSLAEGYEQYF. In DNA form, the CDR3 reads TGCGCCAGCAGCTTGGCCGAAGGATACGAGCAGTACTTC.